The sequence of this T cell receptor beta chain was determined in a study of shared clonotypes between healthy human individuals. Findings of the study overall: Compared with memory subsets, naive subsets generally had larger estimated richness.

Comment on this clone: Its antigen is still unknown.

Evenly divided among several immunoSEQ plates was the genomic DNA of each subset. Generated by immunoSEQ multiplex PCR, the TCRdb table keeps only in-frame clones and is missing some. The table lists about 980,000 clones, about 80% of them singletons. Sequencing input: memory CD4+ T cells sorted from blood. Indicated subset: CD45RA-negative fraction. The source of this sequence is a man younger than 35 in good health.

CDR3: CASSHPSGGPSSYNEQFF. The CDR3 bases are TGTGCCAGCAGTCACCCTAGCGGGGGCCCTAGCTCCTACAATGAGCAGTTCTTC. The rearrangement joins TRBV25-1 to TRBJ2-1; 10 bases align to TRBD2. With 5 bases clipped from V and 0 bases from J, the junction kept 10 bases outside the gene matches. Per germline, CDR1 MGHDK and CDR2 SYGVNS. The CDR3 is 18 amino acids.